This TCR beta chain comes out of a study of response to subunit inactivated influenza vaccine. TCRdb recomputed calls from the RT-PCR reads with MiXCR, one row per CDR3 protein. The sample consists of about 780,000 distinct CDR3 sequences, roughly 20% of them appearing once. General observations from the study: Researchers suggested that each seasonal influenza vaccination recruits few new T cells.

This clonotype was seen a few times. The antigen remains unidentified. V lost 4 bases, J lost 7 bases, and 7 bases stayed unmatched. CDR1 and CDR2 (germline): SGHRS, YFSETQ. The CDR3 totals 13 residues. The TCR originated in a man in his fifties or sixties who received an inactivated influenza vaccine. Source: PBMCs from blood, taken approximately 5 days after vaccination. The rearrangement links TRBV5-1 to TRBJ1-2, with TRBD1 matching over 7 bases. CDR3 sequence: CASSHDRVGGYTF. The CDR3 bases are TGCGCCAGCAGCCACGACAGGGTGGGTGGCTACACCTTC.